This TCR beta chain was documented in a study of OX40 agonist ivuxolimab in advanced cancers. For context, the study as a whole: Ivuxolimab was a fully human IgG2 agonistic monoclonal antibody targeting the costimulatory receptor OX40 (CD134). Intravenous ivuxolimab was administered to patients every 2 weeks at six dose levels: 0.01, 0.1, 0.3, 1.5, 3 and 10 mg/kg. Of the 50 to 55 patients in dose escalation, about 20 had hepatocellular carcinoma, roughly 15 had melanoma, 9 had renal cell carcinoma and 9 had head and neck cancer. A male proportion of roughly 85% and a mean age of about 60 years, ranging from about 23 to 90, were recorded for the dose-escalation cohort. Prior anti-PD-1, anti-PD-L1 or anti-CTLA-4 therapy was permitted, and 35% to 40% of dose-escalation patients had received checkpoint inhibitors. Partial responses were achieved by three dose-escalation patients, of whom one had hepatocellular carcinoma and two had cutaneous melanoma. Peripheral TCRbeta sequencing was intended to test whether TCR sequence diversity was altered and clonal T-cell expansion was caused by ivuxolimab. The monotherapy dose-escalation portion (N of about 50 patients) of the phase I ivuxolimab trial is reported in the paper. What the authors observed across the whole study: Antigen specificity was not determined for the clonally expanded peripheral T cells. Low levels of normalized T-cell clonal expansion were also seen in some nonresponding patients. At doses from 0.1 to 3.0 mg/kg, clonal expansion was seen in both CD4+ and CD8+ blood T cells between baseline and week 6. After ivuxolimab, more expanded clones were found on average in CD8+ T cells than in CD4+ T cells. In the 0.1-3.0 mg/kg groups, partial responders had among the lowest normalized peripheral clonal expansion, particularly in CD8+ T cells.

V loses 6 bases of germline sequence and J loses 1 base, and the interval between the two ends is 9 bases. The germline V gene provides CDR1 KGHSH and CDR2 LQKENI. The cysteine opens and the phenylalanine closes a CDR3 of 13 amino acids. Only the CDR3 part of the read is kept: 39 bases, read in frame from the first base. Patients with autoimmune disease history or receiving systemic immunosuppression were excluded from the trial. Peripheral blood for TCR sequencing was drawn from every dose cohort at baseline, at cycle 4 day 1 and at cycle 7 day 1. Samples were obtained from an open-label, multicenter, first-in-human phase I dose-escalation trial of ivuxolimab. Adults with locally advanced or metastatic melanoma, renal cell, hepatocellular, or head and neck squamous cell carcinoma were enrolled in the trial. CD4+ and CD8+ T cells were sorted separately from peripheral blood before TCR sequencing.

This clone was seen a few times. Its binding antigen is unknown. The record has no base qualities; no much larger clone is one base away. Genomic DNA was isolated from the sorted cells so that the TCRbeta CDR3 region could be sequenced. The immunoSEQ Assay was used to sequence the TCRbeta CDR3 regions. TCRdb carries this immuneACCESS record with in-frame sequences only. Its versions omit some clonotypes, under half of them owing to an unresolved V gene in the studies checked, with the rest unexplained. The sample table shows about 17,000 clones, and around 78% are seen once. The top ten clones comprise over 12% of the sample.

This clonotype was sampled from an adult with an advanced solid tumor such as melanoma, head and neck, liver or kidney cancer. The sequencing used CD4+ or CD8+ T cells sorted from blood, collected in a trial of the OX40 agonist ivuxolimab. Recombination connected TRBV18 to TRBJ2-5; the D element could tentatively be TRBD1 or TRBD2, as 5 bases agree for each. The nucleotides read TGTGCCAGCTCCTCCGGGGCCCAAGAGACCCAGTACTTC. This sequence encodes CASSSGAQETQYF. The variable domain in full, with residues beyond the CDR3 obtained from the reference TRBV18 and TRBJ2-5 genes, is NAGVMQNPRHLVRRRGQEARLRCSPMKGHSHVYWYRQLPEEGLKFMVYLQKENIIDESGMPKERFSAEFPKEGPSILRIQQVVRGDSAAYFCASSSGAQETQYFGPGTRLLVL.